Below, one TCR beta chain is given with its context. Its specificity is unknown. Assay: immunoSEQ multiplex PCR; the TCRdb copy retains only in-frame clones and omits some. The sample holds approximately 10,000 clones; roughly 90% are singletons and the top ten take 11% to 15%. This sample was taken from a study of PD-1 blockade in classical Hodgkin lymphoma. Looking at the study overall: It was nivolumab at 3 mg/kg, given intravenously every 2 weeks, that patients received. General study results and limits: When set against healthy donors, newly diagnosed patients were reported to show lower baseline TCR diversity. Repertoires differed for reasons still undefined, possibly disease activity or prior therapy.

Relapse after autologous stem cell transplantation occurred in every patient, and brentuximab vedotin exposure varied. Complete response, partial response or progressive disease constituted the best response categories observed. The source was peripheral blood mononuclear cells (PBMCs), collected at baseline. The source is a human donor with classical Hodgkin lymphoma.

The CDR3 reads CARSLVRDYGYTF. The CDR3 nucleotides read TGTGCCAGAAGCTTGGTCAGGGACTATGGCTACACCTTC. V gene TRBV5-3 combines with J gene TRBJ1-2, with D possibly TRBD1 on 5 matching bases. TRBV5-3 has ORF status, its function being uncertain. The CDR3 runs to 13 residues. V was shortened by 0 bases and J by 3 bases, with 6 bases between the two germline ends.